A selection of T cell receptor beta chains follows, all from one sample in a study of OX40 agonist ivuxolimab in advanced cancers. Libraries were prepared by immunoSEQ multiplex PCR; TCRdb keeps only in-frame clonotypes and omits some of them. The data contain fewer than 90,000 clones, approximately 90% of them seen just once; the ten biggest clones take up approximately 0.38%. The sample consisted of CD4+ or CD8+ T cells sorted from blood, taken in a trial of the OX40 agonist ivuxolimab. These receptors were taken from an adult with an advanced solid tumor such as melanoma, head and neck, liver or kidney cancer. CDR3s include the opening cysteine and the closing phenylalanine or tryptophan. D genes are given only for firm matches. The listing skips clone size in some rows; elsewhere it reads once, few, many or a size class.

TRBV6-5,.,TRBJ2-5,.,CASSYLRGPETQYF,TGTGCCAGCAGTTATTTAAGGGGACCAGAGACCCAGTACTTC
TRBV6-5,.,TRBJ1-3,once,CASSPDGVRTIYF,TGTGCCAGCAGCCCGGATGGTGTAAGGACCATATATTTT
TRBV25-1,.,TRBJ2-3,.,CASSESRGFPDTQYF,TGTGCCAGCAGTGAATCCCGGGGCTTCCCAGATACGCAGTATTTT
TRBV19,TRBD2,TRBJ2-3,.,CASSILAGGPYTQYF,TGTGCCAGTAGTATTTTAGCGGGAGGGCCGTATACGCAGTATTTT
TRBV6-1,TRBD2,TRBJ2-7,.,CASSVQGLAGVGEQYF,TGTGCCAGCAGTGTACAGGGACTAGCGGGAGTAGGGGAGCAGTACTTC
TRBV19,.,TRBJ2-6,.,CATAPGANVLTF,TGTGCCACGGCCCCTGGGGCCAACGTCCTGACTTTC
TRBV19,.,TRBJ1-2,once,CASTQGWLYGYTF,TGTGCCAGTACTCAGGGGTGGCTCTATGGCTACACCTTC
TRBV5-1,.,TRBJ2-3,.,CASSLARDRPTDTQYF,TGCGCCAGCAGCTTGGCCCGAGACAGGCCGACAGATACGCAGTATTTT
TRBV19,.,TRBJ1-3,.,CASSISSGNTIYF,TGTGCCAGTAGTATTTCCTCTGGAAACACCATATATTTT
TRBV11-2,TRBD2,TRBJ2-7,.,CASSSMAIAGDEQYF,TGTGCCAGCAGCTCCATGGCGATAGCGGGAGACGAGCAGTACTTC
TRBV9,TRBD1,TRBJ2-3,.,CASSVLEGATDTQYF,TGTGCCAGCAGCGTCTTAGAGGGGGCAACAGATACGCAGTATTTT
TRBV18,TRBD1,TRBJ2-4,.,CASSRDRGPKNIQYF,TGTGCCAGCTCCCGGGACAGGGGGCCCAAAAACATTCAGTACTTC
TRBV2,.,TRBJ1-1,.,CASSEGRGRNTEAFF,TGTGCCAGCAGTGAGGGACGGGGGAGGAACACTGAAGCTTTCTTT
TRBV4-1,.,TRBJ2-1,.,CASSQENTRAEQFF,TGCGCCAGCAGCCAAGAAAACACTAGAGCTGAGCAGTTCTTC
TRBV9,TRBD2,TRBJ2-5,.,CASSVGTSGAGKETQYF,TGTGCCAGCAGCGTAGGAACTAGCGGAGCCGGCAAAGAGACCCAGTACTTC
TRBV30,.,TRBJ1-1,.,CAWSRVNTEAFF,TGTGCCTGGAGCAGGGTTAACACTGAAGCTTTCTTT
TRBV27,.,TRBJ1-5,.,CASSLYPDGQPQHF,TGTGCCAGCAGTTTATACCCGGACGGGCAGCCCCAGCATTTT
TRBV7-9,.,TRBJ1-2,.,CASSLVGKQTYGYTF,TGTGCCAGCAGCTTAGTTGGCAAGCAGACCTATGGCTACACCTTC
TRBV11-2,.,TRBJ1-6,.,CASSPGLGNSPLHF,TGTGCCAGCAGCCCGGGCCTGGGGAATTCACCCCTCCACTTT
TRBV11-2,.,TRBJ2-2,.,CASSLVLQSLNTGELFF,TGTGCCAGCAGCTTAGTACTGCAGAGTCTGAACACCGGGGAGCTGTTTTTT
TRBV21-1,.,TRBJ1-2,.,CASSKLRGHNYGYTF,TGTGCCAGCAGCAAATTGAGGGGTCATAACTATGGCTACACCTTC